These T cell receptor beta chains were read from a single sample in a study of T cells in localized non-small cell lung cancer. Profiling relied on immunoSEQ multiplex PCR, and the TCRdb table lists in-frame clones only, not all of them. The table has almost 30,000 clones, 88% seen once. The sample here was peripheral blood, taken before any cancer treatment. The receptor set was obtained from a female donor older than 55 with stage III squamous cell lung carcinoma. Both conserved end residues are part of each CDR3. Each record gives: V gene, D gene, clone size, J gene, CDR3 protein, CDR3 DNA. A D gene is named only where the DNA matches it firmly. Rows give clone size only sometimes, using once, few, many, or a class for an expanded clone.

TRBV29-1,.,.,TRBJ1-2,CSVVEGYGYTF,TGCAGCGTCGTCGAGGGATATGGCTACACCTTC
TRBV19,.,.,TRBJ1-1,CASSLGASRNTEAFF,TGTGCCAGTAGTCTTGGAGCCAGCAGGAACACTGAAGCTTTCTTT
TRBV19,TRBD2,.,TRBJ2-2,CASSPLGGLAGVTGELFF,TGTGCCAGTAGCCCATTGGGAGGACTAGCGGGAGTCACCGGGGAGCTGTTTTTT
TRBV7-7,TRBD1,.,TRBJ1-5,CASSLGPRTGVQPQHF,TGTGCTAGCAGCTTAGGCCCTCGGACAGGGGTTCAGCCCCAGCATTTT
TRBV18,.,few,TRBJ2-3,CASSPRTVTDTQYF,TGTGCCAGCTCACCAAGGACAGTCACAGATACGCAGTATTTT
TRBV19,TRBD1,.,TRBJ1-5,CASSNSGTGVDQPQHF,TGTGCCAGTAGTAACTCCGGGACAGGGGTGGATCAGCCCCAGCATTTT
TRBV6-6,TRBD1,.,TRBJ1-5,CASRQGGINQPQHF,TGTGCCAGCCGACAGGGAGGGATCAATCAGCCCCAGCATTTT
TRBV7-2,.,.,TRBJ1-6,CASSHNNNNSPLHF,TGTGCCAGCAGCCATAACAACAATAATTCACCCCTCCACTTT
TRBV10-3,.,.,TRBJ1-1,CAIGGGDHPNTEAFF,TGTGCCATTGGAGGGGGAGACCACCCGAACACTGAAGCTTTCTTT
TRBV4-2,TRBD2,.,TRBJ2-1,CASSRGGANNEQFF,TGTGCCAGCAGCCGCGGGGGGGCTAACAATGAGCAGTTCTTC
TRBV6-6,.,.,TRBJ2-1,CASKYTSSSGEQFF,TGTGCCAGCAAGTACACTAGCTCGTCCGGTGAGCAGTTCTTC
TRBV5-8,.,.,TRBJ1-2,CASSSDSERGYTF,TGTGCCAGCAGCTCGGACTCGGAGAGGGGCTACACCTTC
TRBV2,TRBD2,.,TRBJ2-4,CASSEPSGGLAKNIQYF,TGTGCCAGCAGTGAACCCAGCGGGGGGTTAGCCAAAAACATTCAGTACTTC
TRBV19,.,.,TRBJ1-2,CASSTGLIYGYTF,TGTGCCAGTAGTACCGGACTAATCTATGGCTACACCTTC
TRBV7-8,.,.,TRBJ1-2,CASSLAHGVNYGYTF,TGTGCCAGCAGCTTAGCGCATGGAGTTAACTATGGCTACACCTTC
TRBV2,TRBD1,.,TRBJ1-2,CASSEAGGRGNYGYTF,TGTGCCAGCAGTGAGGCAGGGGGTAGAGGTAACTATGGCTACACCTTC
TRBV29-1,.,.,TRBJ1-2,CSVGENYGYTF,TGCAGCGTTGGGGAGAACTATGGCTACACCTTC
TRBV6-5,.,.,TRBJ1-3,CASSLSVSSGNTIYF,TGTGCCAGCAGCCTCAGCGTGAGCTCTGGAAACACCATATATTTT
TRBV4-1,TRBD2,.,TRBJ2-5,CASSQDIRAGGETQYF,TGCGCCAGCAGCCAAGATATTAGAGCGGGGGGAGAGACCCAGTACTTC